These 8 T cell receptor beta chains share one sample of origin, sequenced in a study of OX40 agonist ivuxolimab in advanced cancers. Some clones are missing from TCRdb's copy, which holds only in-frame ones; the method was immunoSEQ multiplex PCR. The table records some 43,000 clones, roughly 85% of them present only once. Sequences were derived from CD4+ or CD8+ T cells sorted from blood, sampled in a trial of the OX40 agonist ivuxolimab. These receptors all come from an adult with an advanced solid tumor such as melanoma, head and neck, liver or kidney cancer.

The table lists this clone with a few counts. The DNA of the CDR3 is TGTGCCAGCAGCTTAATTCAGGAGACCCAGTACTTC. Protein sequence: CASSLIQETQYF. The chain carries TRBV7-9 and TRBJ2-5; D ambiguous. This CDR3 region has 12 residues. V was shortened by 2 bases and J by 5 bases, with 6 bases between the two germline ends. The germline V gene has CDR1 SEHNR and CDR2 FQNEAQ (reference sequence). Looking up the rest from reference TRBV7-9 and TRBJ2-5 gives the full variable domain: DTGVSQNPRHKITKRGQNVTFRCDPISEHNRLYWYRQTLGQGPEFLTYFQNEAQLEKSRLLSDRFSAERPKGSFSTLEIQRTEQGDSAMYLCASSLIQETQYFGPGTRLLVL.

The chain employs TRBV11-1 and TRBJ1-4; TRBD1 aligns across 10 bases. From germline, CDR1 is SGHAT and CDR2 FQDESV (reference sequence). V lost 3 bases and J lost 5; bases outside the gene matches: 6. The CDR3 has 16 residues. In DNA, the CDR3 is TGTGCCAGCAGCTTGACGACAGGGGGCCGAAATGAAAAACTGTTTTTT. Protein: CASSLTTGGRNEKLFF. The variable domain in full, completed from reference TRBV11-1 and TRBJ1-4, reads EAEVAQSPRYKITEKSQAVAFWCDPISGHATLYWYRQILGQGPELLVQFQDESVVDDSQLPKDRFSAERLKGVDSTLKIQPAELGDSAMYLCASSLTTGGRNEKLFFGSGTQLSVL.

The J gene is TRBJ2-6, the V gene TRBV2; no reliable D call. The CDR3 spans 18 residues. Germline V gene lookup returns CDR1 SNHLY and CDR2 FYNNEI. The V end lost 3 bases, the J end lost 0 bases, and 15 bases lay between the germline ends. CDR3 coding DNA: TGTGCCAGCAGTGATAATTCCCTCGGGCTCTCTGGGGCCAACGTCCTGACTTTC. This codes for CASSDNSLGLSGANVLTF. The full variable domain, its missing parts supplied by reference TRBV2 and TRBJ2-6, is EPEVTQTPSHQVTQMGQEVILRCVPISNHLYFYWYRQILGQKVEFLVSFYNNEISEKSEIFDDQFSVERPDGSNFTLKIRSTKLEDSAMYFCASSDNSLGLSGANVLTFGAGSRLTVL.

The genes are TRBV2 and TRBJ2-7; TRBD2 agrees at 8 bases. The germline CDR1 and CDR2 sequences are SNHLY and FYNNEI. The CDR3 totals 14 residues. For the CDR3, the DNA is TGTGCCAGCAGCCGGGGGGGCGGCCAGTCCCGCTTGGAGGTC. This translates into CASSRGGGQSRLEV.

DNA for the CDR3: TGTGCCAGCAGGCCTAGCGGGGGGTCCGGGGAGCTGTTTTTT. This codes for CASRPSGGSGELFF. The chain carries TRBV6-6 and TRBJ2-2; TRBD2 matches 11 bases. The junction had 3 bases not matched to a gene; V was cut back by 6 bases and J by 6 bases. CDR3 length: 14 residues. Germline V gene data show CDR1 as MNHNY and CDR2 as SVGAGI (reference sequence).

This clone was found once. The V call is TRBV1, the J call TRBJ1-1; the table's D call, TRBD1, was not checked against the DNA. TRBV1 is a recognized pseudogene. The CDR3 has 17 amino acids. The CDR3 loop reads CTSSQDRQGGQDTEAFF. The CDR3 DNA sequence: TGCACCAGCAGCCAAGATCGACAGGGAGGTCAGGACACTGAAGCTTTCTTT.

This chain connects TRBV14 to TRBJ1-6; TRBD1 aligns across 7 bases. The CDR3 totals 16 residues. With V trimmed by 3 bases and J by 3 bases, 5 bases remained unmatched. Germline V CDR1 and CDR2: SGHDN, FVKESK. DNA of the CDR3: TGTGCCAGCAGCCAGGGACAGTTAATCTATAATTCACCCCTCCACTTT. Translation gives CASSQGQLIYNSPLHF.

The CDR3 DNA is TGTGCCAGTAGTCCCCAAGGTAGGGGAAGCACAGATACGCAGTATTTT. Translation gives CASSPQGRGSTDTQYF. The J gene is TRBJ2-3, the V gene TRBV19; D is perhaps TRBD1 (5 bases). Trimming left V 5 bases short and J 0 bases short, with 15 bases between. The CDR3 spans 16 residues. Looked up from germline, CDR1 is LNHDA and CDR2 is SQIVND (reference sequence).